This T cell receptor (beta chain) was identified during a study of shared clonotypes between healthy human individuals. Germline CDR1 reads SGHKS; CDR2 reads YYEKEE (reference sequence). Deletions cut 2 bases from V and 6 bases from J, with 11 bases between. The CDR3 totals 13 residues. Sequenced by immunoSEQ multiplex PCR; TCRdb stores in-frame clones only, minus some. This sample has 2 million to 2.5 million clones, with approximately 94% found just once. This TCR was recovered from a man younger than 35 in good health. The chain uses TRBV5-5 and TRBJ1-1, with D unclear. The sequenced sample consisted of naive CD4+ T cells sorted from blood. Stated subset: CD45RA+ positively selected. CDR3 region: CASSFPPYAEAFF. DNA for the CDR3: TGTGCCAGCAGCTTTCCTCCTTACGCTGAAGCTTTCTTT.